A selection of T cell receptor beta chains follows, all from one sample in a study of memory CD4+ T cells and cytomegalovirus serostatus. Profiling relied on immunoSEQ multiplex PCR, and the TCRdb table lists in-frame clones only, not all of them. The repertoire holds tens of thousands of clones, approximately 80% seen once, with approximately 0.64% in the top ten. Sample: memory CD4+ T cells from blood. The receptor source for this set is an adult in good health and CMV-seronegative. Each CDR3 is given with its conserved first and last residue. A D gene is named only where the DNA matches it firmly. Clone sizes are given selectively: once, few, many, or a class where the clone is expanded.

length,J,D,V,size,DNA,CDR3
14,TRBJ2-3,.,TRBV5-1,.,TGCGCCAGCACCCCCGGAGGGAGCACAGATACGCAGTATTTT,CASTPGGSTDTQYF
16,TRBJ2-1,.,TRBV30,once,TGTGCCTGGAGTGTCCCGGGGGCGAGCTCCTACAATGAGCAGTTCTTC,CAWSVPGASSYNEQFF
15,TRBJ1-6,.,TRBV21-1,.,TGTGCCAGCAGCAGGCGACAGGGCGGGAATTCACCCCTCCACTTT,CASSRRQGGNSPLHF
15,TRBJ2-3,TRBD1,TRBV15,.,TGTGCCACCAGCAGAGTAACAGGGGGTACAGATACGCAGTATTTT,CATSRVTGGTDTQYF
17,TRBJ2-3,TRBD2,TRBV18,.,TGTGCCAGCTCACCCTTCAGGGCTAGCGGGAGCACAGATACGCAGTATTTT,CASSPFRASGSTDTQYF
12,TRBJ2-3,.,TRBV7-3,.,TGTGCCAGCAGCCCCGACAGGGATACGCAGTATTTT,CASSPDRDTQYF
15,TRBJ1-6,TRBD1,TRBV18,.,TGTGCCAGCTCACCAGTCCCGGGACAGAATTCACCCCTCCACTTT,CASSPVPGQNSPLHF
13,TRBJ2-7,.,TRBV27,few,TGTGCCAGCAGTCAGGTGGGGGCGAACGAGCAGTACTTC,CASSQVGANEQYF
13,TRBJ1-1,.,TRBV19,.,TGTGCCAGTAGTGGGGAGGGGGTGGCTGAAGCTTTCTTT,CASSGEGVAEAFF
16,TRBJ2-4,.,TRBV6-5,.,TGTGCCAGCAGTTACCAAGGGTCTTCAGCCAAAAACATTCAGTACTTC,CASSYQGSSAKNIQYF
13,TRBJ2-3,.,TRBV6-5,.,TGTGCCAGCAGCAGACCCATGACAGATACGCAGTATTTT,CASSRPMTDTQYF
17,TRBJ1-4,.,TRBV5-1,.,TGCGCCAGCAGCGTTGACGGTAAAATGGCGACTAATGAAAAACTGTTTTTT,CASSVDGKMATNEKLFF
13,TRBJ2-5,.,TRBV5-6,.,TGTGCCAGCAGCTCCGGGCTCCAAGAGACCCAGTACTTC,CASSSGLQETQYF
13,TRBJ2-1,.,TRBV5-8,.,TGTGCCAGCAAGGGGAGAGGGGGCAATGAGCAGTTCTTC,CASKGRGGNEQFF
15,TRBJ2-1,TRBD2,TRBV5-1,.,TGCGCCAGCAGATATACAGCGGGAACCTACAATGAGCAGTTCTTC,CASRYTAGTYNEQFF